This is a list of T cell receptor beta chains from one sample in a study of T cells in severe cutaneous drug reactions. With the multiplex PCR reads reprocessed, TCRdb shows one record per CDR3 protein and no DNA. The table for this sample gives approximately 9,600 distinct CDR3 sequences. The specimen was cells from a skin blister. The receptors derive from a human donor with Stevens-Johnson syndrome, a severe cutaneous drug reaction. CDR3s include the opening cysteine and the closing phenylalanine or tryptophan. Fields, in order: J gene, V gene, clone size, CDR3 protein. Size tells how often a clone was seen (once, few, many) or the class of an expanded clone, and some rows leave it out.

TRBJ2-1	TRBV20-1	medium-sized	CSARESGARNEQFF
TRBJ1-1	TRBV20-1	medium-sized	CSAKLGRMNTEAFF
TRBJ2-1	TRBV20-1	-	CSARDMLAGRRFF
TRBJ1-3	TRBV5-5	-	CASRFGLGSGNTIYF
TRBJ2-5	TRBV4-1	medium-sized	CASSRQGHQETQYF
TRBJ1-1	TRBV20-1	-	CSAGGLGTGVWGAFF
TRBJ2-1	TRBV29-1	-	CSVLWDPYNEQFF
TRBJ2-1	TRBV20-1	medium-sized	CSATLTSGIFRSYNEQFF
TRBJ1-2	TRBV20-1	-	CSARNEINYGYTF
TRBJ1-1	TRBV20-1	-	CSAFPGGTEAFF
TRBJ2-3	TRBV20-1	medium-sized	CSAGRESRDTQYF
TRBJ2-3	TRBV20-1	-	CSASILAESTDTQYF
TRBJ1-3	TRBV20-1	-	CSAQHSGNTIYF
TRBJ1-5	TRBV12-3/TRBV12-4	-	CASSLGSGQPQHF
TRBJ1-1	TRBV29-1	-	CTVIIRTEAFF
TRBJ1-1	TRBV29-1	-	CSVLDTRGYTEAFF
TRBJ1-5	TRBV28	-	CASSTATGRILLSNQPQHF
TRBJ1-5	TRBV29-1	-	CSVDTGEAGQPQHF